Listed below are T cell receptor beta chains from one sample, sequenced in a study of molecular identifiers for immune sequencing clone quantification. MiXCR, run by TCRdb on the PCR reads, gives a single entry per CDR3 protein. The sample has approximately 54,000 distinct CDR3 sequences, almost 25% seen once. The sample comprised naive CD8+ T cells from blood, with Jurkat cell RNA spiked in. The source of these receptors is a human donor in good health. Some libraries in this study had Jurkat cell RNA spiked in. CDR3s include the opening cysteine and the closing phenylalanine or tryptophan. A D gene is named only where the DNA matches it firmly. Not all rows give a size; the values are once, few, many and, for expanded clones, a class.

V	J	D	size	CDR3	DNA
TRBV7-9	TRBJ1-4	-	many	CASSGISNNEKLFF	TGTGCCAGCAGCGGAATCTCCAATAATGAAAAACTGTTTTTT
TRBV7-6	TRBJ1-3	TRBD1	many	CASSLGRQGSSGNTIYF	TGTGCCAGCAGCTTAGGGAGACAGGGTTCCTCTGGAAACACCATATATTTT
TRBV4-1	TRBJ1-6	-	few	CASSQEEGRGSPLHF	TGCGCCAGCAGCCAAGAGGAGGGGAGGGGTTCACCCCTCCACTTT
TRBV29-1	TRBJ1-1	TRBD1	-	CSVPPDRKNTKAFF	TGCAGCGTCCCCCCGGACAGGAAGAACACTAAAGCTTTCTTT
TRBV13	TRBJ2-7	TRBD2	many	CASSFPSGGAYEQYF	TGTGCCAGCAGCTTTCCAAGCGGGGGTGCCTACGAGCAGTACTTC
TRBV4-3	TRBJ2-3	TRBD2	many	CASSQEPTSGVALDTQYF	TGCGCCAGCAGCCAAGAACCTACTAGCGGGGTGGCTCTGGATACGCAGTATTTT
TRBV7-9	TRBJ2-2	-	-	CASSSGTGTGTGELFF	TGTGCCAGCAGTTCCGGGACCGGGACGGGCACCGGGGAGCTGTTTTTT
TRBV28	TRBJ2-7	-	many	CASSFGGLYEQYF	TGTGCCAGCAGTTTCGGGGGGCTGTACGAGCAGTACTTC
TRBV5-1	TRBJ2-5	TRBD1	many	CASSVGTGAGETQYF	TGCGCCAGCAGCGTCGGGACAGGGGCTGGGGAGACCCAGTACTTC
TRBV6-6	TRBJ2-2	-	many	CASSYVQGRTGELFF	TGTGCCAGCAGTTACGTACAGGGCAGGACCGGGGAGCTGTTTTTT
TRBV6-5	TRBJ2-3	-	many	CASRTGSAMDTQYF	TGTGCCAGCAGGACCGGGTCGGCGATGGATACGCAGTATTTT
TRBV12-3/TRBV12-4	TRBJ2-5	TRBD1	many	CASSLVLGQGDETQYF	TGTGCCAGCAGTTTAGTATTGGGGCAGGGGGACGAGACCCAGTACTTC
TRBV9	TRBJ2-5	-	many	CASSGPVQETQYF	TGTGCCAGCAGCGGTCCGGTCCAAGAGACCCAGTACTTC
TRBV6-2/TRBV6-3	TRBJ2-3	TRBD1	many	CASRTGTGLADTQYF	TGTGCCAGCAGGACCGGGACAGGGTTGGCAGATACGCAGTATTTT
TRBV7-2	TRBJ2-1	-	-	CASSLAGSSYNEQLF	TGTGCCAGCAGCTTAGCGGGGAGCTCCTACAATGAGCAGCTCTTC
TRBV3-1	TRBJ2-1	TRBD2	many	CASSKAWRGVEGEQFF	TGTGCCAGCAGCAAAGCGTGGCGGGGGGTTGAGGGTGAGCAGTTCTTC
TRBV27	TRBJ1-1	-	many	CASSLSPGLSTEAFF	TGTGCCAGCAGTTTATCCCCCGGTTTGAGCACTGAAGCTTTCTTT
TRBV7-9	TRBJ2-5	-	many	CASSGPPAAETQYF	TGTGCCAGCAGCGGTCCCCCAGCTGCAGAGACCCAGTACTTC
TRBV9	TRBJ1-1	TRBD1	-	CAGSLSTQTGAHTEAFF	TGTGCCGGCAGCCTTTCTACCCAGACAGGGGCTCACACTGAGGCTTTCTTT